This T cell receptor beta chain derives from a study of cytomegalovirus exposure and HLA in healthy donors. The CDR3 totals 15 residues. Both 60 Vbeta primers and 13 Jbeta primers went into the PCR. The protocol was immunoSEQ multiplex PCR, while the TCRdb copy is restricted to in-frame clones and leaves out a portion. In the table there are 160,000 or so clones, approximately 82% of which are singletons. Unrecorded immune exposures were likely, despite nominal health at sampling. The chain joins TRBV21-1 to TRBJ2-1; the table names TRBD1, a call not compared with the DNA. TRBV21-1 is classified as a pseudogene. Sequencing was done on a sample of PBMCs. The TCR was taken from a man aged 45-60 years in good health and CMV-seropositive. The CDR3 here is CASSRWTGGCNEQFF. CDR3 bases: TGTGCCAGCAGCCGATGGACAGGGGGGTGCAATGAGCAGTTCTTC.